This T cell receptor beta chain was identified during a study of early T cells in non-severe SARS-CoV-2 infection. Broader study findings: Database matching using VDJdb favored anti-spike CD8 responses, with private and CD4 specificities left missing.

A remark on this clonotype: As yet, its antigen is unknown.

TCRdb re-called the 5' RACE reads with MiXCR, one entry per CDR3 protein. Of some 73,000 distinct CDR3 sequences listed, approximately 12% are singletons. Germline CDR1 SGHDT, CDR2 YYEEEE. V shed 4 bases, J shed 8 bases, and the junction held 5 bases outside the gene matches. This CDR3 is built from 14 residues. The sequence derives from an adult who was a healthcare worker with PCR-confirmed SARS-CoV-2 infection or an uninfected control (not recorded which). V and J are TRBV5-6 and TRBJ1-4; TRBD1 agrees at 10 bases. Sequencing used whole blood. CDR3 in amino acids: CASSGTGVGEKLFF. For the CDR3, the DNA is TGTGCCAGCAGCGGGACAGGGGTTGGAGAAAAACTGTTTTTT.